The sequence of this T cell receptor beta chain was determined in a study of regulatory T cells in long-lasting Graves disease. Regarding time point: newly diagnosed GD, antithyroid drugs for less than 3 months. Extracted PBMC RNA gave rise to the TCR library. Peripheral blood, about 10 milliliters per patient, was collected in EDTA tubes. Through Arm-PCR of CDR3 regions and iRepertoire HTBI primers, TCR beta libraries were built. Each CDR3 protein is one row after TCRdb ran MiXCR on the multiplex PCR reads. The sample includes roughly 320,000 distinct CDR3 sequences, 16% seen only once; the top ten take just under 30%. The CDR3 is 15 amino acids. CDR1 and CDR2 (germline): SNHLY, FYNNEI. Trimming cost V 6 bases and J 3 bases, with 18 bases left between them. These data were also reused for a study on T cells in Graves' hyperthyroidism and ophthalmopathy.

This TCR derives from a man aged 35 to 55 with Graves disease. The source was peripheral blood mononuclear cells (PBMCs), collected at new diagnosis, from a patient treated with antithyroid drugs. The genes are TRBV2 and TRBJ2-7; possibly TRBD1 for D (6 bases). DNA of the CDR3: TGTGCCAGCAGCCCCGACACGGGACAAAACTACGAGCAGTACTTC. This sequence encodes CASSPDTGQNYEQYF.